Included here is one TCR beta chain sequence, with context. Its cognate antigen is unknown. Unique molecular identifiers were carried by the TCR beta cDNA libraries. Input amounts of 1 to 10 million T cells were used. These gave around 500,000 cDNA molecules, so each molecule approximated one T cell. TCRdb ran MiXCR on the PCR reads and lists one entry per CDR3 protein. The data show roughly 540,000 distinct CDR3 sequences, approximately 31% seen once. The data stem from a study of post-analysis software for immune sequencing data. Study context: Recorded disease courses covered relapsing-remitting, secondary progressive and progressive-relapsing multiple sclerosis. Some patients had no subtype annotation. Study findings and constraints: TRBV segments more frequent in patients than in controls numbered about 5 and included TRBV5-6, TRBV5-1 and TRBV20-1. Strong co-clustering by F measure linked samples that shared a preparation batch. Significantly lower normalized Chao1 diversity was seen in multiple sclerosis patients than in controls.

Germline V gene sequence: CDR1 ENHRY, CDR2 SYGVKD. V shed 3 bases and J shed 2 bases, with 11 bases lying between them. The CDR3 sequence is 15 residues long. The chain links TRBV10-3 to TRBJ1-5; D perhaps matches TRBD1 (5 bases). The receptor comes from a girl under 18 with multiple sclerosis. Sequences were obtained from blood. The DNA of the CDR3 is TGTGCCATCAGTGATGCTTTAGGGGGCAATCAGCCCCAGCATTTT. Protein: CAISDALGGNQPQHF.